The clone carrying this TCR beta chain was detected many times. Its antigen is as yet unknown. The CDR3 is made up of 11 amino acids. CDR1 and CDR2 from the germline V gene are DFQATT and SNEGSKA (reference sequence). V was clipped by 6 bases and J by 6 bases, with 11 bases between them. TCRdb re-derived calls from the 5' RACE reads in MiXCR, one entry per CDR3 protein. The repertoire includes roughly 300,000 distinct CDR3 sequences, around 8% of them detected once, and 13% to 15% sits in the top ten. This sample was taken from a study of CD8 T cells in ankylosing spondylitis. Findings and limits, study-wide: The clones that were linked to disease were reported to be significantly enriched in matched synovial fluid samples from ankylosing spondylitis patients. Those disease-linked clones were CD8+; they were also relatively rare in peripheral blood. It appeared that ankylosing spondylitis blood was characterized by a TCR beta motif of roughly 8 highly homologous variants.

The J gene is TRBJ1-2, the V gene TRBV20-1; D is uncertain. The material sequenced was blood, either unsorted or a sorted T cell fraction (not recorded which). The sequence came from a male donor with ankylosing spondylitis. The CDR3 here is CSAYEADGYTF. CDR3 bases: TGCAGTGCGTACGAGGCGGATGGCTACACCTTC.